Sequencing of this T cell receptor beta chain was carried out in a study of blood T cell repertoires in COVID-19 (dated by TCRdb to 2019 to 2021). In terms of the full investigation: Samples from collaborators originated in the United States, Italy and Spain and spanned both the acute and convalescent phases of COVID-19. The material from the prospective study consisted of cDNA or gDNA derived from T cells, B-cell-depleted T cells, or PBMCs. The dataset comprised deeply sampled blood TCRbeta repertoires from subjects exposed to, actively infected with, or recovered from COVID-19. The repertoires were released in a freely available public database intended as a resource for research on the immune response to SARS-CoV-2. The samples were drawn from two sources: the first 160 participants of the ongoing ImmuneRACE study, and 1,000 to 1,500 subjects contributed by 6 global collaborators. A de-identified subject ID, COVID-19 status, age in years and sex were almost always included in the sample metadata. Where available, HLA class I and class II types were taken from metadata supplied by the sample provider and were not determined by assay-based typing. Summary of the overall study and its limitations: The amount of clinical and demographic metadata varied by source and participant and was provided uncurated.

V is trimmed back by 4 bases and J by 5 bases, and the junction contains 2 bases that no gene match accounts for. Based on the germline V gene (reference sequence), the CDR1 and CDR2 sequences are LNHDA and SQIVND. Its CDR3 holds 13 amino acids, cysteine through phenylalanine. The read is trimmed to its CDR3 DNA, 39 bases read in frame from base 1. As to this clone: The target of this receptor is not known. Per-nucleotide qualities are absent, and no much larger clonotype sits a single base away.

The collaborating institutions used their own protocols to collect whole blood in K2EDTA tubes. For TCRbeta analysis, collaborators shipped samples in one of three forms: frozen whole blood, isolated PBMCs, or DNA extracted from either of those sample types. The immunoSEQ Assay, a bias-controlled multiplex PCR, was used to amplify TCRbeta CDR3 regions from genomic DNA. As for how the authors treated the data: The number of nucleated cells in each sample was estimated from the amplification of reference gene primers within the assay. To quantify the absolute abundance of each unique TCRbeta CDR3 rearrangement, sequence reads were collapsed and filtered. For each sample, productive Simpson clonality was calculated as the square root of Simpson's diversity index across productive rearrangements. Held by TCRdb, this immuneACCESS table contains in-frame sequences only and omits some clones. Under half of the omission traces to an unresolved V gene where checked; the cause of the rest is unknown. V and J calls plus clone size are reproduced from that table; the DNA served to infer D and trimming. This sample gives about 82,000 clones in total; 82% of them show up just once. The ten largest clones add up to approximately 6.8% of the sample.

The sequence was collected from a man aged 45-60 years with active or convalescent COVID-19. This chain joins TRBV19 to TRBJ2-5; TRBD1 aligns with 9 central bases. Sequences were obtained from peripheral blood. The CDR3 is CASSTDRGETQYF. Read as DNA, the sequence is TGTGCCAGTAGTACGGACAGGGGTGAGACCCAGTACTTC.